This TCR beta chain was sequenced during a study of chemoradiotherapy in HPV16-positive cancers. Trimming cost V 5 bases and J 7 bases; bases outside gene matches: 7. The germline gives CDR1 MNHEY, CDR2 SVGAGI. This CDR3 has 14 residues. Sequencing was performed with immunoSEQ multiplex PCR; in TCRdb, only in-frame clones are kept and a portion is missing. The sample yields roughly 32,000 clones, roughly nine tenths seen once. The specimen was blood, collected from a patient who underwent chemoradiotherapy. J is TRBJ1-2 and V is TRBV6-5, with 10 bases matching TRBD1. The TCR originated in a human donor with HPV-associated anogenital cancer. As DNA, the CDR3 is TGTGCCAGCAGTACCAGGACAGGGGGGTCTGGCTACACCTTC. Protein sequence: CASSTRTGGSGYTF.